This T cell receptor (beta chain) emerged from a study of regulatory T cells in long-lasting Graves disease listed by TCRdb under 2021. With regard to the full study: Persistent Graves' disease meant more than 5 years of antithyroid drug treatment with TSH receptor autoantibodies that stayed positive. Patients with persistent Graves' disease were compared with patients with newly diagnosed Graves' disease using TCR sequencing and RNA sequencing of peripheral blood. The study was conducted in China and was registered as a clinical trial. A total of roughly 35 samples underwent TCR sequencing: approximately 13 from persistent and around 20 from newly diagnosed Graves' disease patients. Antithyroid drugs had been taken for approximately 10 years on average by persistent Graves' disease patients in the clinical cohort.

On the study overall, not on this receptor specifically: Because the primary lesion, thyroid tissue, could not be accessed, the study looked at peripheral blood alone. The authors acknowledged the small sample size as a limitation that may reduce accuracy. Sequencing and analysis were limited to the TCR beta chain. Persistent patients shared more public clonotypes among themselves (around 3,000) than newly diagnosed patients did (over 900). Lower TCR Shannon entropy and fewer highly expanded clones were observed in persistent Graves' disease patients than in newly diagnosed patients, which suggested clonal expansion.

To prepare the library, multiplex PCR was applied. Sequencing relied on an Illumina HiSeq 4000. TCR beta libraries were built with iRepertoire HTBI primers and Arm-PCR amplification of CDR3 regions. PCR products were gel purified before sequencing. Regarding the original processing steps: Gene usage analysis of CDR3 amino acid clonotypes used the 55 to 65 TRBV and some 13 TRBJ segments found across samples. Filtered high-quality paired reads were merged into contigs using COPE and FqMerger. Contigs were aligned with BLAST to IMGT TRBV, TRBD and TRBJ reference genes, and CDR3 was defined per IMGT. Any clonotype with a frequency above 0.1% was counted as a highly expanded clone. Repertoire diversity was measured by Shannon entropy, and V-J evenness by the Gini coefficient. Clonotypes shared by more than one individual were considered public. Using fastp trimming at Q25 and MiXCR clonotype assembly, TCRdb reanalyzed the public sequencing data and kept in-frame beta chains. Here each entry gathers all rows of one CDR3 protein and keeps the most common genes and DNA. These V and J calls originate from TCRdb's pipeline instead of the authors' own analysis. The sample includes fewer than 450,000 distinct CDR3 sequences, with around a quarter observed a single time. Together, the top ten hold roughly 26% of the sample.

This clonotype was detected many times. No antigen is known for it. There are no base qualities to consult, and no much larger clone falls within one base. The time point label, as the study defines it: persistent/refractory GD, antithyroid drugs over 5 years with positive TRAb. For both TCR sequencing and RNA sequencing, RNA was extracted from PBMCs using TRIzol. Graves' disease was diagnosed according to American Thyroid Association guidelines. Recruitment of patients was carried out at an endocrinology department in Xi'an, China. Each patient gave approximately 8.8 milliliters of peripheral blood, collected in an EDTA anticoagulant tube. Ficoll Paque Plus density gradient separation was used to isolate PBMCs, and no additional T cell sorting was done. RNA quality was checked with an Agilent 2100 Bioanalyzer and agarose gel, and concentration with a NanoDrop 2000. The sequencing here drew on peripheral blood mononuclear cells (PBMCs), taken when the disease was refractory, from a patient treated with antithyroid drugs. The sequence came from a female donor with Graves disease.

This receptor carries the CDR3 CASSLDDRVETQYF. The DNA reads TGTGCCAGCAGCTTAGACGACAGGGTTGAGACCCAGTACTTC. The chain couples TRBV7-2 to TRBJ2-5, with TRBD1 identical over 7 junction bases. The germline V gene supplies CDR1 SGHTA and CDR2 FQGNSA. Germline trimming amounts to 1 base on V and 5 bases on J, with 4 as the count of junction bases outside the gene matches. Measured from the cysteine to the phenylalanine, the CDR3 is 14 residues long. Here the CDR3 DNA is all that survives: 42 bases in frame from base 1.